Listed here are 25 T cell receptor beta chains from one sample, sequenced in a study of blood T cell repertoires in COVID-19. Assay used: immunoSEQ multiplex PCR; TCRdb lists only in-frame clones, some missing. The repertoire has over 45,000 clones, about 89% of them found once; the top ten carry around 15%. The specimen sequenced was peripheral blood. These receptors were collected from a woman in her sixties or seventies with active COVID-19.

A single count supports this clone. This rearrangement joins TRBV24-1 to TRBJ2-1; perhaps TRBD2 as D (5 bases). CDR1 is KGHDR and CDR2 is SFDVKD in the germline V gene. There are 16 residues in the CDR3. V was clipped by 2 bases and J by 2 bases, with 12 bases between them. The CDR3 sequence is CATSDSEGAAYNEQFF. CDR3 nucleotides: TGTGCCACCAGTGATTCAGAGGGTGCAGCCTACAATGAGCAGTTCTTC.

This chain uses TRBV5-6 with TRBJ1-5; no definite D call. The CDR3 is 14 residues long. Trimming removed 3 bases from V and 8 bases from J, with 15 bases in between. CDR1 and CDR2 from the germline V gene are SGHDT and YYEEEE. For the CDR3, the DNA is TGTGCCAGCAGCTCCCGACGTAGCCGGGAGCCCCAGCATTTT. Translated, it gives CASSSRRSREPQHF.

The rearrangement uses TRBV5-4 and TRBJ2-3; 13 positions match TRBD2. The germline CDR1 and CDR2 sequences are SGHNT and YYREEE (reference sequence). This CDR3 region has 17 residues. After removal of 3 bases from V and 5 bases from J, the junction contained 9 bases not matched to a gene. CDR3 in DNA: TGTGCCAGCAGCTGGGAACTAGCGGGGGGGCGGAGAGATACGCAGTATTTT. It encodes CASSWELAGGRRDTQYF.

The chain employs TRBV20-1 and TRBJ2-3, with D unclear. CDR3 length: 11 amino acids. With 6 bases removed from V and 5 bases from J, the gap between germline ends came to 9 bases. Per the germline V gene, CDR1 is DFQATT and CDR2 is SNEGSKA (reference sequence). CDR3: CSAFVLDTQYF. The DNA of the CDR3 is TGCAGTGCCTTCGTTTTAGATACGCAGTATTTT.

The chain joins TRBV4-2 to TRBJ2-7, with TRBD2 identical over 11 bases. The junction had 7 bases not matched to a gene; V was cut back by 0 bases and J by 0 bases. This CDR3 has 18 residues. Germline V gene lookup returns CDR1 LGHNA and CDR2 YNFKEQ. The CDR3 region has the DNA TGTGCCAGCAGCCAAGAAGAGGGGACTAGCGGCTACTCCTACGAGCAGTACTTC. Amino acids: CASSQEEGTSGYSYEQYF.

The rearrangement joins TRBV28 to TRBJ2-7, with 7 bases lining up with TRBD1. The CDR3 consists of 13 residues. V shed 6 bases and J 6 bases; nucleotides not matched to a gene: 8. Germline V gene lookup returns CDR1 MDHEN and CDR2 SYDVKM. CDR3 sequence reads: CASSRDSPPEQYF. CDR3 DNA: TGTGCCAGCAGCCGGGACAGTCCGCCCGAGCAGTACTTC.

The chain is built from TRBV9 and TRBJ2-3, with a possible D match to TRBD2 (5 bases). This CDR3 spans 14 amino acids. The germline V and J ends were trimmed by 4 bases and 2 bases, with 11 bases remaining between them. Germline CDR1 reads SGDLS; CDR2 reads YYNGEE. CDR3 sequence (DNA): TGTGCCAGCAGCCCGGGGTCCTCCACAGATACGCAGTATTTT. This encodes CASSPGSSTDTQYF.

This chain links TRBV5-4 with TRBJ2-7; D might be TRBD1 (6 bases). The CDR3 runs to 14 residues. V lost 1 base to trimming and J lost 0 bases, with 8 bases between them. The germline V gene has CDR1 SGHNT and CDR2 YYREEE (reference sequence). The CDR3, as DNA: TGTGCCAGCAGCTTGACAGGGAGCTCCTACGAGCAGTACTTC. Translation gives CASSLTGSSYEQYF.

The V and J genes are TRBV5-4 and TRBJ1-1; possibly TRBD1 for D (5 bases). Trimming cost V 4 bases and J 5 bases, with 21 bases left between them. Per germline, CDR1 SGHNT and CDR2 YYREEE (reference sequence). This CDR3 is built from 16 residues. CDR3 sequence reads: CASSPPYGAVGTEAFF. CDR3 DNA: TGTGCCAGCAGCCCACCATATGGGGCGGTGGGAACTGAAGCTTTCTTT.

This chain uses TRBV7-9 with TRBJ2-3, with a tentative D call TRBD2 (5 bases). From germline, CDR1 is SEHNR and CDR2 FQNEAQ (reference sequence). Trimming pared 1 base from V and 6 bases from J, leaving 14 bases between. The CDR3 length is 15 residues. The CDR3 is CASSLGGALGDTQYF. In DNA, the CDR3 is TGTGCCAGCAGCTTAGGGGGAGCTCTGGGGGATACGCAGTATTTT.

This clone was seen only once. The J gene is TRBJ1-6, the V gene TRBV5-5; no reliable D call. V dropped 4 bases and J dropped 6 bases, with 14 bases sitting between them. Looked up from germline, CDR1 is SGHKS and CDR2 is YYEKEE (reference sequence). The length of the CDR3 is 15 residues. The CDR3 DNA reads as TGTGCCAGCAGCCTGATAGGGAGCTTTAATTCACCCCTCCACTTT. It specifies CASSLIGSFNSPLHF.

CDR3 protein: CASIPWGSGGAGEQFF. CDR3 in DNA: TGTGCCAGCATCCCCTGGGGTAGCGGGGGGGCCGGTGAGCAGTTCTTC. The V call is TRBV11-2, the J call TRBJ2-1; 11 nucleotides agree with TRBD2. J was trimmed by 9 bases and V by 7 bases; bases with no gene match: 14. The CDR3 covers 16 residues. Germline lookup yields CDR1 SGHAT and CDR2 FQNNGV.

The chain uses TRBV7-9 and TRBJ2-1, with 9 bases fitting TRBD2. V lost 5 bases to trimming and J lost 7 bases; unmatched junction nucleotides: 15. Germline assignment: CDR1 SEHNR and CDR2 FQNEAQ (reference sequence). This CDR3 comprises 17 residues. CDR3 amino acids: CASSPDPPSGGKNEQFF. The CDR3 coding sequence is TGTGCCAGCAGCCCCGACCCCCCCAGCGGGGGGAAGAATGAGCAGTTCTTC.

V usage is TRBV7-9 and J usage is TRBJ1-2; the match to TRBD1 covers 7 bases. CDR1 SEHNR and CDR2 FQNEAQ come from the germline V gene (reference sequence). V trimming: 5 bases; J trimming: 11 bases; junction bases outside the gene matches: 11. The CDR3 totals 13 residues. The CDR3 DNA follows: TGTGCCAGCAGCCTTATAACGACAGGGCAATACACCTTC. Its translation: CASSLITTGQYTF.

The chain recombines TRBV19 with TRBJ2-3, with a weak D call TRBD1 (6 bases). Per the germline V gene, CDR1 is LNHDA and CDR2 is SQIVND (reference sequence). This CDR3 has 13 residues. Deletions cut 5 bases from V and 10 bases from J, with 16 bases between. This CDR3 reads CASSPHRAGAQYF. For the CDR3, the DNA is TGTGCCAGTAGTCCACACAGGGCCGGGGCGCAGTATTTT.

The chain links TRBV27 to TRBJ2-7; 8 nucleotides align to TRBD1. The trim removed 5 bases at V and 1 base at J, leaving 10 bases unmatched. Germline V lookup: CDR1 MNHEY, CDR2 SMNVEV (reference sequence). The CDR3 totals 16 residues. The CDR3 DNA sequence: TGTGCCAGCAGTCCCAGGACAGGGAAGGAATCCTACGAGCAGTACTTC. Protein: CASSPRTGKESYEQYF.

V gene TRBV19 combines with J gene TRBJ2-7; TRBD1 is a possible D gene (6 bases). Per germline, CDR1 LNHDA and CDR2 SQIVND (reference sequence). The ends were cut back, 1 base at V and 3 bases at J, with 10 bases in the middle. The CDR3 runs 14 residues. CDR3 loop: CASSIGQGHYEQYF. The CDR3 DNA is TGTGCCAGTAGTATAGGGCAGGGGCACTACGAGCAGTACTTC.

J is TRBJ1-5 and V is TRBV5-8; D unclear. This CDR3 has 15 residues. Trimming took off 0 bases at V and 0 bases at J, with 7 bases between the two ends. CDR1 SGHTS and CDR2 YDEGEE come from the germline V gene. The CDR3 reads CASSLAGLSNQPQHF. The CDR3 nucleotides read TGTGCCAGCAGCTTGGCAGGACTTAGCAATCAGCCCCAGCATTTT.

The genes are TRBV4-3 and TRBJ1-4; TRBD1 matches at 8 bases. J was trimmed by 5 bases and V by 2 bases; bases with no gene match: 4. Germline V CDR1 and CDR2: LGHNA, YSLEER. This CDR3 has 15 amino acids. The chain's CDR3 is CASSQPGQGNEKLFF. The CDR3 DNA reads TGCGCCAGCAGCCAACCTGGACAGGGAAATGAAAAACTGTTTTTT.

This chain links TRBV7-8 with TRBJ1-5, with 9 bases aligning to TRBD1. After removal of 1 base from V and 5 bases from J, the junction contained 0 bases not matched to a gene. Germline CDR1 is SGHVS and CDR2 is FQNEAQ. The CDR3 totals 14 residues. This CDR3 is CASSLDRGHQPQHF. The DNA of the CDR3 is TGTGCCAGCAGCTTAGACAGGGGGCATCAGCCCCAGCATTTT.

The chain's CDR3 is CASSPLTGGYGYTF. In nucleotides, the CDR3 is TGTGCCAGCAGCCCCTTAACAGGGGGCTATGGCTACACCTTC. The V call is TRBV25-1, the J call TRBJ1-2, with TRBD1 matching 8 bases. In germline, CDR1 is MGHDK, CDR2 SYGVNS. Unmatched junction bases numbered 7, after V lost 6 bases and J lost 4 bases. The CDR3 length is 14 residues.

This chain connects TRBV7-2 to TRBJ2-7; possibly TRBD1 for D (6 bases). Germline assignment: CDR1 SGHTA and CDR2 FQGNSA. The CDR3 has 13 amino acids. Trimming removed 5 bases at V and 3 bases at J, with 11 bases between. CDR3 protein: CASSPQQGYEQYF. CDR3 sequence (DNA): TGTGCCAGCAGCCCACAACAGGGCTACGAGCAGTACTTC.

The chain combines TRBV18 with TRBJ1-1; 7 bases line up with TRBD1. Germline CDR1 reads KGHSH; CDR2 reads LQKENI. This CDR3 contains 15 residues. After removal of 0 bases from V and 10 bases from J, the junction contained 11 bases not matched to a gene. CDR3 coding DNA: TGTGCCAGCTCACCACCGGGACCCAGGGGGGTTCGAGCTTTCTTT. This encodes CASSPPGPRGVRAFF.

This clone was counted a single time. V and J are TRBV5-5 and TRBJ2-2; perhaps TRBD1 as D (6 bases). The germline CDR1 and CDR2 sequences are SGHKS and YYEKEE (reference sequence). Trimming removed 1 base from V and 6 bases from J, with 7 bases in between. CDR3 length equals 13 residues. CDR3 loop: CASSLKGAGELFF. The DNA for the CDR3 is TGTGCCAGCAGCTTGAAGGGGGCCGGGGAGCTGTTTTTT.

The chain joins TRBV6-5 to TRBJ1-4, with D perhaps matching TRBD1 (5 bases). V was trimmed by 8 bases and J by 8 bases, leaving 18 bases between them. Germline V gives CDR1 MNHEY, CDR2 SVGAGI. The CDR3 is 14 residues long. In DNA, the CDR3 is TGTGCCAGCCAGGGCAGGGCAGGAAGGGAAAAACTGTTTTTT. It is translated as CASQGRAGREKLFF.